This TCR beta chain was recorded in a study of T cells in Graves' hyperthyroidism and ophthalmopathy. What was amplified from RNA transcripts were TCR beta CDR3 regions. HTBI primers were employed in a first-round RT-PCR of the TCR CDR3. TCRdb called the multiplex PCR reads again in MiXCR, with one record for every CDR3 protein. The sample includes a few hundred thousand distinct CDR3 sequences, 46% of them seen just once. Diagnoses rested on clinical symptoms, serum thyroxine and TRAb, thyroid ultrasound and orbital computed tomography. The TCR originated in a woman aged 18-30 years with Graves' hyperthyroidism. The source material was peripheral blood or thyroid tissue (not recorded which).

CDR3 in amino acids: CASSPWGRTGISPLHF. Here the CDR3 DNA reads TGTGCCAGCTCACCATGGGGCAGGACAGGAATCTCACCCCTCCACTTT. The chain couples TRBV18 to TRBJ1-6; TRBD1 aligns across 7 bases. The CDR3 consists of 16 residues. Unmatched junction bases numbered 11, after V lost 2 bases and J lost 10 bases. Germline lookup yields CDR1 KGHSH and CDR2 LQKENI.